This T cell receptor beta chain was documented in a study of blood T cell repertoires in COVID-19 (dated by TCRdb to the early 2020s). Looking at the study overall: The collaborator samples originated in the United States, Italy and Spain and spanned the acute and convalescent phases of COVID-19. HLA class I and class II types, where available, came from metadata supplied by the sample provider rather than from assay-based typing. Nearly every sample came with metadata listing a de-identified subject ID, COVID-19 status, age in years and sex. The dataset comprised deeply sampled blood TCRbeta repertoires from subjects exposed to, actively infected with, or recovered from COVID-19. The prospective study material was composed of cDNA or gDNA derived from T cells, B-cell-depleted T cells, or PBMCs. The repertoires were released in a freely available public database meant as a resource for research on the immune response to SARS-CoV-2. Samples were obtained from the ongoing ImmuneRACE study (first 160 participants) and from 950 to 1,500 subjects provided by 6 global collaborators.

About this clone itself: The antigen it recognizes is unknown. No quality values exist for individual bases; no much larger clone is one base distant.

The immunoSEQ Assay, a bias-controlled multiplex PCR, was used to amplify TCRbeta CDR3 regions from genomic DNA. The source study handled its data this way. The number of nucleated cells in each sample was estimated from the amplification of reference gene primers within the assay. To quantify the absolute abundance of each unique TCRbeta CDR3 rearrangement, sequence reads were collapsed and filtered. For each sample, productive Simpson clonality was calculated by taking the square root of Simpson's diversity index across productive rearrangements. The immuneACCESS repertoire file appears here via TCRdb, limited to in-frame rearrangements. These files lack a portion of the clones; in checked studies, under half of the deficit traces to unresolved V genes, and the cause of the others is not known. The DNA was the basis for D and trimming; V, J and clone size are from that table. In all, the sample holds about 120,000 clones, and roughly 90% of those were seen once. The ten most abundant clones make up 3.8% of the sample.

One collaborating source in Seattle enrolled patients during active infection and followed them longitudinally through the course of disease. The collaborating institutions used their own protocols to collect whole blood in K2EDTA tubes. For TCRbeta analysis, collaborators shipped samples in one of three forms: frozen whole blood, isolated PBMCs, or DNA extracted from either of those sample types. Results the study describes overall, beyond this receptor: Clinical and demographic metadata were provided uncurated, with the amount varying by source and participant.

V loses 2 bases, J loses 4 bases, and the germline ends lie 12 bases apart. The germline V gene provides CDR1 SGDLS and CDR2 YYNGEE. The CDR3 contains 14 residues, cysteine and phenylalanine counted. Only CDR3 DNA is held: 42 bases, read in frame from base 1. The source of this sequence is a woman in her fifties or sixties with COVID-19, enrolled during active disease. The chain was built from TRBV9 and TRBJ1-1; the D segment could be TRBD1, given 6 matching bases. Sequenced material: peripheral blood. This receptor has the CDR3 CASSVRGEGTEAFF. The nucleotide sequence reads TGTGCCAGCAGCGTCAGGGGTGAAGGCACTGAAGCTTTCTTT.